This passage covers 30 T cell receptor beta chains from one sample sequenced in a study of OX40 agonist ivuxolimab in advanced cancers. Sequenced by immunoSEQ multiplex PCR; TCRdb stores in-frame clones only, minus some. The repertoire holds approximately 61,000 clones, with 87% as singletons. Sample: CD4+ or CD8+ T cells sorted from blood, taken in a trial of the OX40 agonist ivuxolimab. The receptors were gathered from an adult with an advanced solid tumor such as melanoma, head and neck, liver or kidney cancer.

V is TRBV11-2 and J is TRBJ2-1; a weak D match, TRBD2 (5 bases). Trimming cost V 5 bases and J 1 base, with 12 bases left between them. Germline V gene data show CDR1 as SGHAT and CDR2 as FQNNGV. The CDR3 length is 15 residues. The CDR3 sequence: CASSLGIMSYNEQFF. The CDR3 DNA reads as TGTGCCAGCAGCCTCGGGATCATGTCCTACAATGAGCAGTTCTTC. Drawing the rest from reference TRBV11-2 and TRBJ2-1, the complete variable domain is EAGVAQSPRYKIIEKRQSVAFWCNPISGHATLYWYQQILGQGPKLLIQFQNNGVVDDSQLPKDRFSAERLKGVDSTLKIQPAKLEDSAVYLCASSLGIMSYNEQFFGPGTRLTVL.

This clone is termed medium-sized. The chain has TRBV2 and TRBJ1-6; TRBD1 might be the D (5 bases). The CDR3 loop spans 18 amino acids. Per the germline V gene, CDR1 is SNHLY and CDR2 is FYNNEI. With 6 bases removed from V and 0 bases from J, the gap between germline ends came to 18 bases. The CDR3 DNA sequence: TGTGCCAGCAGGGTAGACAGAGAGATGAGCTCCTATAATTCACCCCTCCACTTT. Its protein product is CASRVDREMSSYNSPLHF.

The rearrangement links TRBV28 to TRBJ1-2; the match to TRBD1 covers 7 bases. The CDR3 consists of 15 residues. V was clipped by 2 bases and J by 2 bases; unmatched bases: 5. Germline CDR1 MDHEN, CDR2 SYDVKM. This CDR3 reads CASSLGDSLNYGYTF. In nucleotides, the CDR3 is TGTGCCAGCAGTTTAGGGGACAGCCTCAACTATGGCTACACCTTC.

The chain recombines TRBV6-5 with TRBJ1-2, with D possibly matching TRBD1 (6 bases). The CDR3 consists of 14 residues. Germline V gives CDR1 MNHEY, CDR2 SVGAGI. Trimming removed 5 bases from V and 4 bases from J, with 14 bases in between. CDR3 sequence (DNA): TGTGCCAGCAGTACGGACAGACAAGGCTATGGCTACACCTTC. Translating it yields CASSTDRQGYGYTF.

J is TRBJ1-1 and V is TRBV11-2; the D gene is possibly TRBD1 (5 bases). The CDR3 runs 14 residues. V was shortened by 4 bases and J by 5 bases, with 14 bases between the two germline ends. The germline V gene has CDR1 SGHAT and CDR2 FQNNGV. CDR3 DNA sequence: TGTGCCAGCAGCTCCCAGCCAGGGTGGACTGAAGCTTTCTTT. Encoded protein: CASSSQPGWTEAFF.

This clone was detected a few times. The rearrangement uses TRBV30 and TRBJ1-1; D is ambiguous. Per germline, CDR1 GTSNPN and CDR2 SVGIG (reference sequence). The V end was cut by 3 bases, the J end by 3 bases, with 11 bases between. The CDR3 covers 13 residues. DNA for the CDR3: TGTGCCTGGAGGGAAGGACGGGACACTGAAGCTTTCTTT. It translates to CAWREGRDTEAFF.

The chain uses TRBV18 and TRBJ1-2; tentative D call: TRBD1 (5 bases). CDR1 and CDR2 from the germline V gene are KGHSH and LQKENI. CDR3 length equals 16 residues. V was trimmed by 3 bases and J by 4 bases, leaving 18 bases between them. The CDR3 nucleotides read TGTGCCAGCTCACCGCCAAGGTCGACAGACTCCTATGGCTACACCTTC. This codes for CASSPPRSTDSYGYTF.

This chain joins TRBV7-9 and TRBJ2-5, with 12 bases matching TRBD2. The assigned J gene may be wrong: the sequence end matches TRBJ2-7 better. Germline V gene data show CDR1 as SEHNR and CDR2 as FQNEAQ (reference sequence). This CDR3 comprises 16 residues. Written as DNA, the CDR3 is TGTGCCAGCAGCCACCCAGGGACTAGCGGGCTCTACGAGCAGTACTTC. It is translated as CASSHPGTSGLYEQYF.

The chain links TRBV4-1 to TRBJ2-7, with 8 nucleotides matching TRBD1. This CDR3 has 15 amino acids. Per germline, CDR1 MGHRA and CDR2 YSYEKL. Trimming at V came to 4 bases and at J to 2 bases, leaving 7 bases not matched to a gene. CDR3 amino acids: CASSLPGQGPYEQYF. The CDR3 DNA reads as TGCGCCAGCAGCCTTCCCGGACAGGGTCCCTACGAGCAGTACTTC.

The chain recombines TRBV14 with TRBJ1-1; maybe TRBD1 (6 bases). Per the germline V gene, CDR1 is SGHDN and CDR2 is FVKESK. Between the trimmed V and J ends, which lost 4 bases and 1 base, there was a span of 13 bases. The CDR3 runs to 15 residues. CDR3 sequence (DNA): TGTGCCAGCAGCCGAGGGACACTACAGAACACTGAAGCTTTCTTT. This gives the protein CASSRGTLQNTEAFF.

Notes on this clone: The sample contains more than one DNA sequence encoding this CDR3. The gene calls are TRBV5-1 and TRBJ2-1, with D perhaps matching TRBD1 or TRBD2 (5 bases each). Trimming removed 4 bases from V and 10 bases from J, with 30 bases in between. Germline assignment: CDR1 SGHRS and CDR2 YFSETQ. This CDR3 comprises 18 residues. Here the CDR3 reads CASSPGTVPGGSLREQFF. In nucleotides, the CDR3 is TGCGCCAGCAGCCCCGGGACGGTCCCTGGTGGTTCCTTGCGGGAGCAGTTCTTC.

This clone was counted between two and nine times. The CDR3, as DNA: TGCGCCAGCAGCTTAGCCGTTGGTCAGCCCCAGCATTTT. Protein sequence: CASSLAVGQPQHF. This chain links TRBV5-1 with TRBJ1-5; unclear D gene. Trimming pared 2 bases from V and 6 bases from J, leaving 9 bases between. This CDR3 region has 13 residues. The germline gives CDR1 SGHRS, CDR2 YFSETQ.

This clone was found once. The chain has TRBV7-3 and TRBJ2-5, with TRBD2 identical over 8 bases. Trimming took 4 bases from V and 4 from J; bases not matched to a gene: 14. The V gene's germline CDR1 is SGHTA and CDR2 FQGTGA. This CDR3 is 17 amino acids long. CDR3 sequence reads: CASSYGSGGSFGETQYF. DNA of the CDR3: TGTGCCAGCAGCTACGGCAGCGGGGGTTCATTTGGAGAGACCCAGTACTTC. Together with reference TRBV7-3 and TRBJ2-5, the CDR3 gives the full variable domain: GAGVSQTPSNKVTEKGKYVELRCDPISGHTALYWYRQSLGQGPEFLIYFQGTGAADDSGLPNDRFFAVRPEGSVSTLKIQRTERGDSAVYLCASSYGSGGSFGETQYFGPGTRLLVL.

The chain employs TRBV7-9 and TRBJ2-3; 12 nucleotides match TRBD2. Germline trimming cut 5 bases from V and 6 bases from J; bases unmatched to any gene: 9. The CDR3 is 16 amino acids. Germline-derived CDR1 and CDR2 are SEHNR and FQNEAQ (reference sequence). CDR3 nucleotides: TGTGCCAGCAGCGTGACTAGCGGGGGCCAGACGGATACGCAGTATTTT. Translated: CASSVTSGGQTDTQYF. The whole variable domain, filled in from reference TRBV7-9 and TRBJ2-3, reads DTGVSQNPRHKITKRGQNVTFRCDPISEHNRLYWYRQTLGQGPEFLTYFQNEAQLEKSRLLSDRFSAERPKGSFSTLEIQRTEQGDSAMYLCASSVTSGGQTDTQYFGPGTRLTVL.

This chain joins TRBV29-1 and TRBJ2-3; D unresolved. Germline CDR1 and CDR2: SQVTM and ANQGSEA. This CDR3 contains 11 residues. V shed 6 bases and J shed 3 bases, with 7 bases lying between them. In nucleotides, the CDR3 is TGCAGCGTGGCAGTAACAGATACGCAGTATTTT. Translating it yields CSVAVTDTQYF.

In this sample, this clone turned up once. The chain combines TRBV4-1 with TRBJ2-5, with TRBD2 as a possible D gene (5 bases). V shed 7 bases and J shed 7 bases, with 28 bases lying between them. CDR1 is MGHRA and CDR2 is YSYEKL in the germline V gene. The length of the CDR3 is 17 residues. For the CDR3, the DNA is TGCGCCAGCAAACTCGCGGGCGGCCTAACCCCTTCAGGGACCCAGTACTTC. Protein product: CASKLAGGLTPSGTQYF.

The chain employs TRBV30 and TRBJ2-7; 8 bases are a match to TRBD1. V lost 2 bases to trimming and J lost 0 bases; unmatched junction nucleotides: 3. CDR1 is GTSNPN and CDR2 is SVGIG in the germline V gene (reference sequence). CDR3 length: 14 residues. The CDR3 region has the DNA TGTGCCTGGAGTTCTGGGACAGGCTCCTACGAGCAGTACTTC. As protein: CAWSSGTGSYEQYF.

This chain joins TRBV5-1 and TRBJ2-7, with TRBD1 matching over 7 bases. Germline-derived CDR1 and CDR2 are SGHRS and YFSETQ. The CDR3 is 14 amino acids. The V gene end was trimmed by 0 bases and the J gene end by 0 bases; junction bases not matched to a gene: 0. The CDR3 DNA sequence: TGCGCCAGCAGCTTGGGACAGGGCTCCTACGAGCAGTACTTC. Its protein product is CASSLGQGSYEQYF.

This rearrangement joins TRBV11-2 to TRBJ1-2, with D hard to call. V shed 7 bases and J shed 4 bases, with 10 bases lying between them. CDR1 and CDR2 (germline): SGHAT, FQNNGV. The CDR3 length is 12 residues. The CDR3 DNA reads TGTGCCAGCACCTTGGGCGGCTATGGCTACACCTTC. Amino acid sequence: CASTLGGYGYTF.

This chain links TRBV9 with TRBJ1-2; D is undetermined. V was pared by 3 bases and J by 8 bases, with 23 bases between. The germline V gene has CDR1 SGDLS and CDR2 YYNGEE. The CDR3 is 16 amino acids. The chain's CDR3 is CASSGGRLSPGRGYTF. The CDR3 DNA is TGTGCCAGCAGCGGAGGAAGATTAAGCCCCGGGCGGGGCTACACCTTC.

The CDR3 protein is CASSLGVSKGTQGTEAFF. In DNA form, the CDR3 reads TGTGCCAGCAGCTTAGGAGTCTCCAAAGGAACACAGGGGACTGAAGCTTTCTTT. The V and J genes are TRBV11-2 and TRBJ1-1, with 7 bases aligning to TRBD1. Germline assignment: CDR1 SGHAT and CDR2 FQNNGV. The CDR3 consists of 18 residues. The J segment lost 5 bases and the V segment lost 1 base, leaving 16 bases of the junction unmatched.

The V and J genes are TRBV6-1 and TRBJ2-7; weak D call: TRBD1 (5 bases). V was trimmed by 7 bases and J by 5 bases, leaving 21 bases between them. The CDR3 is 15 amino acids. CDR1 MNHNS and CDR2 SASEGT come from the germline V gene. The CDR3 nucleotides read TGTGCCAGCAAGCCCCGCGGCCAGGGTGAGGACGAGCAGTACTTC. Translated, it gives CASKPRGQGEDEQYF.

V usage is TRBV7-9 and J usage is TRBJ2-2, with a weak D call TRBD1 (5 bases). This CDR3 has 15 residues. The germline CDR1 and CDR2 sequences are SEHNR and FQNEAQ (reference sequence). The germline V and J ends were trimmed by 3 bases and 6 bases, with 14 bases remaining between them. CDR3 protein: CASSLRQPGAGELFF. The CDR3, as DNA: TGTGCCAGCAGCTTGAGACAGCCTGGCGCCGGGGAGCTGTTTTTT.

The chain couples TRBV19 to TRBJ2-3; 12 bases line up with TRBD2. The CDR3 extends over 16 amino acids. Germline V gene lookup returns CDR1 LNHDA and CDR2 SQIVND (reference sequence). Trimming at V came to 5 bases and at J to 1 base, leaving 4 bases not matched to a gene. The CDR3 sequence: CASSPWTSGGTDTQYF. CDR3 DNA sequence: TGTGCCAGTAGTCCATGGACTAGCGGGGGCACAGATACGCAGTATTTT.

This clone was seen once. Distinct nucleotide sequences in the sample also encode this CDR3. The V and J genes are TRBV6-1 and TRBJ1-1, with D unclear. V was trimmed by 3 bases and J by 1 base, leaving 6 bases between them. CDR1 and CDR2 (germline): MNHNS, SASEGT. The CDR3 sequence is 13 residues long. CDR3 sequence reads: CASSESANTEAFF. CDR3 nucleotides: TGTGCCAGCAGTGAGTCAGCGAACACTGAAGCTTTCTTT.

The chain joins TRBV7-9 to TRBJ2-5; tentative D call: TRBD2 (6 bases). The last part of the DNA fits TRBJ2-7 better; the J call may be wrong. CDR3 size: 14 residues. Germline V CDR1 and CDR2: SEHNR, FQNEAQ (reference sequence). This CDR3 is CASSLGGGVYEQYF. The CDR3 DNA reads TGTGCCAGCAGCTTAGGAGGCGGGGTCTACGAGCAGTACTTC.

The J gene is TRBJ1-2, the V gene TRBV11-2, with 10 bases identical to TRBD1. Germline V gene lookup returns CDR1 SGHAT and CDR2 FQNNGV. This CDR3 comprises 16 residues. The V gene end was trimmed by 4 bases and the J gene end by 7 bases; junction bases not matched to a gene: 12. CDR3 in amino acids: CASSSSKSGQGTGYTF. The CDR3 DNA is TGTGCCAGCAGCTCGAGTAAATCGGGACAGGGGACTGGCTACACCTTC.

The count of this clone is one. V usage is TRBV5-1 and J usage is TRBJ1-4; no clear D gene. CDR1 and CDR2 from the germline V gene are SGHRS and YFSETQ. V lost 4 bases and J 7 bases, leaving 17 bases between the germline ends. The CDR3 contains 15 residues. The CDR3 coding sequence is TGCGCCAGCAGCCCAGGCGGCTCCACGGGTGAAAAACTGTTTTTT. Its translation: CASSPGGSTGEKLFF.

In DNA, the CDR3 is TGTGCCAGCAGCTATACGGGACAGGGAAGCAATCAGCCCCAGCATTTT. It is translated as CASSYTGQGSNQPQHF. This chain links TRBV5-8 with TRBJ1-5; TRBD1 matches at 9 bases. This CDR3 has 16 amino acids. Trimming took 3 bases from V and 1 from J; bases not matched to a gene: 5. In germline, CDR1 is SGHTS, CDR2 YDEGEE.

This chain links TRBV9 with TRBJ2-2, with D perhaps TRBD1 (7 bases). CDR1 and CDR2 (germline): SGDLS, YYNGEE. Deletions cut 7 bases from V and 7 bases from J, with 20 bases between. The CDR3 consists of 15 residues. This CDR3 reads CASHGGTVEDGELFF. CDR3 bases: TGTGCCAGCCACGGAGGGACAGTCGAGGACGGGGAGCTGTTTTTT.